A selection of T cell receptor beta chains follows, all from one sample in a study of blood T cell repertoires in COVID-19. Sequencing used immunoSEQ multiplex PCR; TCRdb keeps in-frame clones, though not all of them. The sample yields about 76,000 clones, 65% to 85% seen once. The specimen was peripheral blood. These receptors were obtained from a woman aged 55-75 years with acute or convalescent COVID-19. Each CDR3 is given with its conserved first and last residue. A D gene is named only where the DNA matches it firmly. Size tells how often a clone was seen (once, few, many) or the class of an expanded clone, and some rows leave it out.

CASSLEGSGNTIYF | TGTGCCAGCAGCTTAGAAGGTAGCGGAAACACCATATATTTT | TRBV7-2 | - | - | 14 | TRBJ1-3
CASSLGQNYGYTF | TGTGCCAGCAGCTTGGGGCAGAACTATGGCTACACCTTC | TRBV5-4 | - | - | 13 | TRBJ1-2
CASSTPGGPDTQYF | TGTGCCAGCAGTACCCCCGGGGGGCCAGATACGCAGTATTTT | TRBV27 | once | - | 14 | TRBJ2-3
CASSFEGRDIQPQHF | TGTGCCAGCAGTTTCGAGGGGAGGGATATTCAGCCCCAGCATTTT | TRBV27 | few | - | 15 | TRBJ1-5
CSGGTGEGYGYTF | TGCAGCGGCGGGACAGGGGAAGGCTATGGCTACACCTTC | TRBV29-1 | once | TRBD1 | 13 | TRBJ1-2
CASSRVREGRGNSPLHF | TGCGCCAGCAGCCGCGTAAGAGAGGGCAGAGGAAATTCACCCCTCCACTTT | TRBV4-3 | - | - | 17 | TRBJ1-6
CASSLAQLNEKLFF | TGTGCCAGCAGCTTAGCACAGCTTAATGAAAAACTGTTTTTT | TRBV7-8 | - | - | 14 | TRBJ1-4
CASSEQGVGEKLFF | TGCGCCAGCAGCGAACAGGGGGTGGGTGAAAAACTGTTTTTT | TRBV5-1 | - | TRBD1 | 14 | TRBJ1-4
CASSYAAGYGYTF | TGTGCCAGCAGTTACGCTGCAGGGTATGGCTACACCTTC | TRBV6-5 | - | - | 13 | TRBJ1-2
CASSLAGDEQYF | TGTGCCAGCAGCTTAGCAGGGGACGAGCAGTACTTC | TRBV7-9 | - | - | 12 | TRBJ2-7
CASQGTGNTGELFF | TGTGCCAGCCAAGGGACAGGGAACACCGGGGAGCTGTTTTTT | TRBV5-4 | - | TRBD1 | 14 | TRBJ2-2
CASSSGQTKSTEAFF | TGTGCCAGTAGTAGTGGACAGACTAAATCCACTGAAGCTTTCTTT | TRBV19 | - | - | 15 | TRBJ1-1
CASSSFNQPQHF | TGTGCCAGCAGCTCCTTCAATCAGCCCCAGCATTTT | TRBV7-9 | - | - | 12 | TRBJ1-5
CAWSVLTSNSPLHF | TGTGCCTGGAGTGTACTGACATCAAATTCACCCCTCCACTTT | TRBV30 | - | - | 14 | TRBJ1-6
CATSDPGSGYTF | TGTGCCACCAGTGACCCGGGGAGCGGCTACACCTTC | TRBV24-1 | - | - | 12 | TRBJ1-2
CASSLAGKVNTEAFF | TGTGCCAGCAGTTTGGCAGGTAAGGTGAACACTGAAGCTTTCTTT | TRBV28 | - | - | 15 | TRBJ1-1
CASSLADSNTEAFF | TGCGCCAGCAGCTTGGCCGACAGTAACACTGAAGCTTTCTTT | TRBV5-1 | - | - | 14 | TRBJ1-1
CSVRDRHTEAFF | TGCAGCGTTAGGGACAGGCACACTGAAGCTTTCTTT | TRBV29-1 | few | TRBD1 | 12 | TRBJ1-1
CASSIRGLANEQFF | TGTGCCAGTAGTATCAGAGGACTAGCGAATGAGCAGTTCTTC | TRBV19 | once | TRBD2 | 14 | TRBJ2-1
CASSLAGVGSPLHF | TGTGCCAGCAGCTTAGCAGGGGTCGGTTCACCCCTCCACTTT | TRBV7-3 | - | - | 14 | TRBJ1-6
CASSQARGLAGEETQYF | TGCGCCAGCAGCCAAGCCCGCGGACTAGCGGGGGAAGAGACCCAGTACTTC | TRBV4-1 | few | TRBD2 | 17 | TRBJ2-5
CASSLDRVWFHF | TGCGCCAGCAGCTTGGACAGGGTCTGGTTCCACTTT | TRBV5-1 | few | - | 12 | TRBJ1-6
CATSDFSPARVADTQYF | TGTGCCACCAGTGATTTTAGTCCGGCCAGGGTGGCAGATACGCAGTATTTT | TRBV24-1 | - | - | 17 | TRBJ2-3
CASSARLGAAGNTIYF | TGTGCCAGCAGCGCGCGGCTGGGGGCGGCAGGAAACACCATATATTTT | TRBV9 | - | - | 16 | TRBJ1-3
CASSDSLSPLHF | TGTGCCAGCAGTGACAGTCTTAGTCCCCTCCACTTT | TRBV28 | - | - | 12 | TRBJ1-6
CASGLGDMSSYNEQFF | TGTGCTAGTGGTTTGGGTGACATGAGCTCCTACAATGAGCAGTTCTTC | TRBV12-5 | - | - | 16 | TRBJ2-1
CAWSRTGGTEAFF | TGTGCCTGGAGTCGGACAGGGGGCACTGAAGCTTTCTTT | TRBV30 | - | TRBD1 | 13 | TRBJ1-1
CASSLNSRGNEQFF | TGTGCCAGCAGTCTGAATTCCAGGGGAAATGAGCAGTTCTTC | TRBV6-5 | - | - | 14 | TRBJ2-1
CASSLGQGSTEAFF | TGCGCCAGCAGCTTGGGGCAGGGTAGCACTGAAGCTTTCTTT | TRBV5-1 | - | - | 14 | TRBJ1-1
CAWSVGDSRPEKTQYF | TGTGCCTGGAGTGTGGGGGACTCGCGACCGGAGAAGACCCAGTACTTC | TRBV30 | - | - | 16 | TRBJ2-5
CASSEGPGYNSPLHF | TGTGCCAGCAGTGAAGGTCCGGGTTATAATTCACCCCTCCACTTT | TRBV2 | - | - | 15 | TRBJ1-6
CAGSERQGNMNTEAFF | TGTGCCGGCAGTGAGCGACAGGGAAACATGAACACTGAAGCTTTCTTT | TRBV6-1 | - | TRBD1 | 16 | TRBJ1-1
CASSYSSRVNTEAFF | TGTGCCAGCAGTTACTCGAGCAGGGTGAACACTGAAGCTTTCTTT | TRBV6-5 | few | - | 15 | TRBJ1-1
CASSPGLLNTEAFF | TGTGCCAGCAGCCCCGGACTTCTGAACACTGAAGCTTTCTTT | TRBV3-1/TRBV3-2 | few | - | 14 | TRBJ1-1
CASSLGGAGRESYTF | TGTGCCAGCAGCTTAGGTGGGGCGGGACGAGAGAGCTACACCTTC | TRBV7-2 | - | - | 15 | TRBJ1-2
CSVVGTGWNEQFF | TGCAGCGTTGTGGGGACAGGGTGGAATGAGCAGTTCTTC | TRBV29-1 | - | TRBD1 | 13 | TRBJ2-1
CASSRERDTQFF | TGTGCCAGCAGTCGTGAACGGGATACCCAGTTCTTC | TRBV2 | - | - | 12 | TRBJ2-1
CASSQDSLYGYTF | TGTGCCAGCAGCCAGGACAGCCTCTATGGCTACACCTTC | TRBV5-4 | - | - | 13 | TRBJ1-2
CASSLRATEAFF | TGTGCCAGCAGTTTGAGGGCCACTGAAGCTTTCTTT | TRBV2 | - | - | 12 | TRBJ1-1
CASSRRRGSHDEQFF | TGTGCCAGCAGCCGGCGCCGGGGTTCACACGATGAGCAGTTCTTC | TRBV11-3 | - | - | 15 | TRBJ2-1
CASSPGGTGSPLHF | TGTGCCAGCTCCCCCGGGGGGACGGGATCACCCCTCCACTTT | TRBV18 | once | - | 14 | TRBJ1-6
CASSRGDRGSYGYTF | TGTGCCAGCAGCAGAGGGGACAGGGGAAGCTATGGCTACACCTTC | TRBV5-6 | - | TRBD1 | 15 | TRBJ1-2
CASSSTGLFSGNTIYF | TGTGCCAGCAGCTCGACGGGACTCTTCTCTGGAAACACCATATATTTT | TRBV5-4 | once | - | 16 | TRBJ1-3
CAISEEQGAVGGNTEAFF | TGTGCCATCAGTGAAGAACAGGGGGCAGTGGGTGGGAACACTGAAGCTTTCTTT | TRBV10-3 | - | TRBD1 | 18 | TRBJ1-1
CASSSKRTAGNLDEQYF | TGTGCCAGCAGCTCCAAACGAACCGCAGGGAATCTAGACGAGCAGTACTTC | TRBV7-9 | - | - | 17 | TRBJ2-7
CAWSVKGGNNQPQHF | TGTGCCTGGAGTGTAAAGGGGGGGAACAATCAGCCCCAGCATTTT | TRBV30 | - | - | 15 | TRBJ1-5
CASSGTSEYNEQFF | TGTGCCAGTTCTGGGACTAGCGAGTACAATGAGCAGTTCTTC | TRBV2 | - | TRBD2 | 14 | TRBJ2-1
CASSVESLGNTEAFF | TGTGCCAGCAGCGTAGAGTCACTCGGGAACACTGAAGCTTTCTTT | TRBV9 | few | - | 15 | TRBJ1-1
CASSGQPNTGELFF | TGTGCCAGCAGTGGACAGCCGAACACCGGGGAGCTGTTTTTT | TRBV5-8 | - | - | 14 | TRBJ2-2
CASSLGAGNVNYEQYF | TGTGCCAGCAGCTTAGGTGCAGGGAATGTAAACTACGAGCAGTACTTC | TRBV7-9 | - | - | 16 | TRBJ2-7